This T cell receptor beta chain is from a study of siplizumab effects on memory and regulatory T cells. Germline V gene lookup returns CDR1 MNHEY and CDR2 SVGAGI. V was trimmed by 7 bases and J by 3 bases, leaving 7 bases between them. The CDR3 covers 11 residues. This clone was found once. The table came from immunoSEQ multiplex PCR; TCRdb's copy has only in-frame clones and leaves some out. The sample has just over 40,000 clones, around 89% seen once. The TCR was taken from a human donor in good health. The material sequenced was naive CD4+ T cells sorted from blood. The V gene is TRBV6-5, the J gene TRBJ2-7; D may be TRBD1 (5 bases). CDR3 DNA sequence: TGTGCCAGCAACCAGGGCTACGAGCAGTACTTC. Protein sequence: CASNQGYEQYF.